This T cell receptor beta chain was profiled in a study of blood T cells in healthy people across ages. Broader study findings: Possibly confounding the expanded clonotype changes was the fact that donor CMV status was unknown.

This clonotype was recorded a few times. As yet, its antigen is unknown. PCR was performed a second time for roughly 6 to 12 cycles using a sample-barcoded 5' primer and a J-beta primer mix. A single record per CDR3 protein comes from TCRdb applying MiXCR to the 5' RACE reads. The sample holds 1,800,000 or so distinct CDR3 sequences, about two fifths seen once. CDR1 and CDR2 (germline): DFQATT, SNEGSKA (reference sequence). Germline trimming cut 0 bases from V and 2 bases from J; bases unmatched to any gene: 4. The CDR3 length is 15 residues. The chain uses TRBV20-1 and TRBJ1-5, with 7 bases identical to TRBD1. This sequence originates from a human donor in good health. Sequencing was performed on blood. The CDR3 nucleotides read TGCAGTGCTAGAGATCACAGGGGAGGCAATCAGCCCCAGCATTTT. This translates into CSARDHRGGNQPQHF.